This T cell receptor (beta chain) was sequenced in a study of T cell changes during pregnancy in multiple sclerosis. V lost 5 bases, J lost 5 bases, and 6 bases lay in between. Germline CDR1 is MDHEN and CDR2 is SYDVKM. This CDR3 has 12 residues. Sequencing was performed with immunoSEQ multiplex PCR; in TCRdb, only in-frame clones are kept and a portion is missing. The sample lists more than 90,000 clones; 85% to 95% were seen once. The chain recombines TRBV28 with TRBJ1-4; D unclear. The receptor's source is a female donor with multiple sclerosis, enrolled in a pregnancy study. The material was peripheral blood, obtained after pregnancy. CDR3 bases: TGTGCCAGCAGTCCCGGGAATGAAAAACTGTTTTTT. Translated, it gives CASSPGNEKLFF.